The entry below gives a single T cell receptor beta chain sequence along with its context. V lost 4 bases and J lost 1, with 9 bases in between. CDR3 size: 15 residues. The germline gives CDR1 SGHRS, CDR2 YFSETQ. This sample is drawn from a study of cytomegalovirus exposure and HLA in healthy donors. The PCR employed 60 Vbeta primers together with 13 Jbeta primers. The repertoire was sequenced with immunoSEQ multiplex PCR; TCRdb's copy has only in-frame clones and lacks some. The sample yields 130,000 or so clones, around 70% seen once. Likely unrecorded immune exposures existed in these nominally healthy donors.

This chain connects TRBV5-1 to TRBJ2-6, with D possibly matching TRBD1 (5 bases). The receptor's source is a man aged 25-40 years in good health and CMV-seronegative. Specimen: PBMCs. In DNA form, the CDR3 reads TGCGCCAGCAGCGTCTCAGGGTCTGGGGCCAACGTCCTGACTTTC. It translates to CASSVSGSGANVLTF.